Below, 16 T cell receptor beta chains from the same sample are listed, as sequenced in a study of response to subunit inactivated influenza vaccine. Each CDR3 protein gets one entry after TCRdb re-called the RT-PCR reads with MiXCR. Of hundreds of thousands of distinct CDR3 sequences in the sample, roughly 12% were seen once. Sequencing was performed on PBMCs from blood, taken on the day of vaccination. These receptors came from a man aged 50-59 years who received an inactivated influenza vaccine.

V and J are TRBV9 and TRBJ2-7, with D perhaps matching TRBD2 (6 bases). V was trimmed by 2 bases and J by 1 base, leaving 13 bases between them. Germline CDR1 SGDLS, CDR2 YYNGEE. The CDR3 is 15 residues long. CDR3 amino acids: CASSVGGGKSYEQYF. The CDR3 DNA reads as TGTGCCAGCAGCGTTGGCGGAGGGAAGTCCTACGAGCAGTACTTC.

This clonotype came up a few times. The chain joins TRBV29-1 to TRBJ2-7; 10 bases align to TRBD1. The CDR3 is made up of 15 amino acids. The V gene end was trimmed by 6 bases and the J gene end by 2 bases; junction bases not matched to a gene: 10. Germline CDR1 reads SQVTM; CDR2 reads ANQGSEA. This CDR3 reads CSVLSGTGETYEQYF. DNA of the CDR3: TGCAGCGTGCTGTCCGGGACAGGGGAAACCTACGAGCAGTACTTC.

The chain uses TRBV5-5 and TRBJ2-3; tentatively, D is TRBD1 or TRBD2 (6 bases each). This CDR3 spans 16 amino acids. V lost 3 bases and J lost 4, with 18 bases in between. Germline V CDR1 and CDR2: SGHKS, YYEKEE (reference sequence). The CDR3 spells CASSWGAGVGPDTQYF. In DNA form, the CDR3 reads TGTGCCAGCAGCTGGGGGGCAGGGGTTGGCCCAGATACGCAGTATTTT. Looking up the rest from reference TRBV5-5 and TRBJ2-3 gives the full variable domain: DAGVTQSPTHLIKTRGQQVTLRCSPISGHKSVSWYQQVLGQGPQFIFQYYEKEERGRGNFPDRFSARQFPNYSSELNVNALLLGDSALYLCASSWGAGVGPDTQYFGPGTRLTVL.

V usage is TRBV28 and J usage is TRBJ1-2, with a possible D match to TRBD1 (6 bases). Germline lookup yields CDR1 MDHEN and CDR2 SYDVKM. The CDR3 sequence is 12 residues long. V lost 8 bases and J 8 bases, leaving 15 bases between the germline ends. In DNA, the CDR3 is TGTGCCAGCCGGGGGGGGCGAGGGGGCTACACCTTC. Its protein is CASRGGRGGYTF.

This clonotype was seen at least ten times. The chain couples TRBV27 to TRBJ2-5; either TRBD1 or TRBD2 may supply D (5 bases each). Deletions cut 3 bases from V and 5 bases from J, with 13 bases between. The germline V gene encodes CDR1 MNHEY and CDR2 SMNVEV (reference sequence). This CDR3 is 14 amino acids long. The CDR3 DNA reads TGTGCCAGCAGTTTGTGGGGGAAGGGGGAGACCCAGTACTTC. Its translation: CASSLWGKGETQYF.

This clonotype has more than one count but fewer than ten. The DNA of the CDR3 is TGTGCCAGCAGTTACAGGGAACACCGCACAGATACGCAGTATTTT. It encodes CASSYREHRTDTQYF. The gene calls are TRBV6-5 and TRBJ2-3; D unclear. The CDR3 runs 15 residues. Germline V gene data show CDR1 as MNHEY and CDR2 as SVGAGI. Trimming shortened V by 2 bases and J by 1 base, and 10 bases separated the two germline ends.

The chain has TRBV29-1 and TRBJ2-1, with 11 nucleotides matching TRBD2. Unmatched junction bases numbered 12, after V lost 6 bases and J lost 2 bases. The germline V gene has CDR1 SQVTM and CDR2 ANQGSEA. This CDR3 region has 17 residues. CDR3 bases: TGCAGCGTCCCCGGGACCTATAGCGGGAGGGCCTACAATGAGCAGTTCTTC. Protein: CSVPGTYSGRAYNEQFF.

In its sample, this clonotype was seen many times. This chain connects TRBV5-1 to TRBJ2-4; the D is unclear. The V end lost 0 bases, the J end lost 0 bases, and 4 bases lay between the germline ends. This CDR3 comprises 14 residues. The germline V gene has CDR1 SGHRS and CDR2 YFSETQ. CDR3 in DNA: TGCGCCAGCAGCTTGGACTCAGCCAAAAACATTCAGTACTTC. This translates into CASSLDSAKNIQYF.

V usage is TRBV30 and J usage is TRBJ2-1; 9 bases align to TRBD2. This CDR3 contains 15 residues. V dropped 6 bases and J dropped 10; count of bases not matched to a gene: 16. Germline V gene data show CDR1 as GTSNPN and CDR2 as SVGIG (reference sequence). The CDR3: CACAMTSGTWNEQFF. CDR3 nucleotides: TGTGCCTGCGCCATGACTAGCGGAACTTGGAACGAGCAGTTCTTC.

This clonotype has only a few counts. This chain uses TRBV27 with TRBJ2-3; D unresolved. Germline V gives CDR1 MNHEY, CDR2 SMNVEV (reference sequence). The CDR3 has 16 amino acids. Between the trimmed V and J ends, which lost 3 bases and 4 bases, there was a span of 17 bases. The CDR3 nucleotides read TGTGCCAGCAGTTTGGGATATGTCACGTCCTCAGATACGCAGTATTTT. Amino acid sequence: CASSLGYVTSSDTQYF.

This clonotype was seen many times. This sequence joins TRBV19 and TRBJ2-1; 9 bases are shared with TRBD2. Per germline, CDR1 LNHDA and CDR2 SQIVND (reference sequence). Trimming cost V 7 bases and J 4 bases; bases outside gene matches: 8. CDR3 length: 15 residues. The CDR3 nucleotides read TGTGCCAGTAACCCTAGCGGGGCCCCGTACAATGAGCAGTTCTTC. It is translated as CASNPSGAPYNEQFF.

This clonotype was counted only a few times. The chain carries TRBV7-2 and TRBJ2-5, with D perhaps TRBD1 or TRBD2 (6 bases each). The length of the CDR3 is 15 residues. The V end was cut by 1 base, the J end by 2 bases, with 11 bases between. CDR1 is SGHTA and CDR2 is FQGNSA in the germline V gene. Here the CDR3 reads CASSLVAGTQETQYF. The CDR3 DNA is TGTGCCAGCAGCTTAGTGGCGGGGACACAAGAGACCCAGTACTTC.

This clonotype was detected only a few times. The chain uses TRBV5-1 and TRBJ2-3, with 7 bases matching TRBD1. The CDR3 is made up of 14 amino acids. Germline values: CDR1 SGHRS, CDR2 YFSETQ. J lost 0 bases, V lost 4 bases, and 2 bases had no gene match. In DNA form, the CDR3 reads TGCGCCAGCAGCACGGGACAGAGCACAGATACGCAGTATTTT. Its protein is CASSTGQSTDTQYF.

This CDR3 reads CASSQDFWLAGVEQFF. In DNA form, the CDR3 reads TGTGCCAGCAGCCAAGATTTTTGGCTAGCGGGAGTCGAGCAGTTCTTC. V and J are TRBV14 and TRBJ2-1, with 10 bases lining up with TRBD2. The CDR3 is 16 residues long. Germline V CDR1 and CDR2: SGHDN, FVKESK. Trimming cost V 0 bases and J 10 bases; bases outside gene matches: 9.

This clonotype was picked up many times. The V call is TRBV20-1, the J call TRBJ1-6; D unresolved. Germline V CDR1 and CDR2: DFQATT, SNEGSKA (reference sequence). Trimming removed 7 bases at V and 3 bases at J, with 13 bases between. This CDR3 spans 14 amino acids. CDR3 in amino acids: CSVQPTDYNSPLHF. CDR3 bases: TGCAGTGTCCAGCCCACAGACTATAATTCACCCCTCCACTTT.

This chain links TRBV3-1 with TRBJ2-5; D uncertain. Germline-derived CDR1 and CDR2 are LGHDT and YNNKEL (reference sequence). V was clipped by 0 bases and J by 4 bases, with 9 bases between them. The CDR3 loop spans 14 amino acids. The CDR3 coding sequence is TGTGCCAGCAGCCAAGATTGGGCGGCAGAGACCCAGTACTTC. Its protein product is CASSQDWAAETQYF.